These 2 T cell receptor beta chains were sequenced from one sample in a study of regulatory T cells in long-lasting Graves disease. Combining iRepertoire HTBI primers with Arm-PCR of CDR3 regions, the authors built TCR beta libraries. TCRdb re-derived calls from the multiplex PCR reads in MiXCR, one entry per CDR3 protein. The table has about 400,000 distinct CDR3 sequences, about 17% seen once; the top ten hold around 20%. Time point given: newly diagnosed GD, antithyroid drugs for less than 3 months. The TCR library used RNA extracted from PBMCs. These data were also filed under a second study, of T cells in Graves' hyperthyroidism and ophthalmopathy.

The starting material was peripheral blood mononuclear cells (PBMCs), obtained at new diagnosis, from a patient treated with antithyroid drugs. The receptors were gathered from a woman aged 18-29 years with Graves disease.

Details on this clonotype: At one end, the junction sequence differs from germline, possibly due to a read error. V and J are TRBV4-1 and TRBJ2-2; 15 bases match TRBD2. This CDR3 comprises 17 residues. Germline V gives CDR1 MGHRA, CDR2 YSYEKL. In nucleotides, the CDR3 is TGTGCCAGCAGCCAAGATGGACTAGCGGGGGGGCCCGGGGAGCTGTTTTTT. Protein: CASSQDGLAGGPGELFF.

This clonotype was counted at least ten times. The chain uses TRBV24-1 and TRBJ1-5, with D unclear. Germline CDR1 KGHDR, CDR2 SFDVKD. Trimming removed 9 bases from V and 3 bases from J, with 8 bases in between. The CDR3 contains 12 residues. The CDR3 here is CATQLDNQPQHF. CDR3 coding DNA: TGTGCCACCCAACTCGACAATCAGCCCCAGCATTTT.